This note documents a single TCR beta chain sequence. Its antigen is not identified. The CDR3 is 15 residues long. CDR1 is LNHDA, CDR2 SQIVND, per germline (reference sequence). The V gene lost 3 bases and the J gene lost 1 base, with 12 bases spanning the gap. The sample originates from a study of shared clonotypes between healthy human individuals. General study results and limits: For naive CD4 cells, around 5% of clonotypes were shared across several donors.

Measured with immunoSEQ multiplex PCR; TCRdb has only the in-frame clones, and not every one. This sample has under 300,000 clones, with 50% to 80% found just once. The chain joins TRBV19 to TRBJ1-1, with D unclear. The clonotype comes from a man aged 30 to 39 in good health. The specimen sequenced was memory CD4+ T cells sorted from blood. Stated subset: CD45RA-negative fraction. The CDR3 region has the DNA TGTGCCAGTAGTATGATAGGGAATAGGAACACTGAAGCTTTCTTT. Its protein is CASSMIGNRNTEAFF.